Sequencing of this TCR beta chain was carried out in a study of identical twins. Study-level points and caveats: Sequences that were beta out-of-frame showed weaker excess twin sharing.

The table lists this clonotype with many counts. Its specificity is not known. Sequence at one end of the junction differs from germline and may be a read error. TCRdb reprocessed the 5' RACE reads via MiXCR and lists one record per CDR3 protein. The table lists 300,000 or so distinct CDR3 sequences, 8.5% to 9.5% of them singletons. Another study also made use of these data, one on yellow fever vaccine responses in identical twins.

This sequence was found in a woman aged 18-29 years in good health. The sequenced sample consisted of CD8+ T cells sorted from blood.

The CDR3 DNA reads TGCGCCAGCAGTGTCGGAGATACGCAGTATTTT. As protein: CASSVGDTQYF. The rearrangement uses TRBV9 and TRBJ2-3; no clear D gene. The length of the CDR3 is 11 residues. Germline-derived CDR1 and CDR2 are SGDLS and YYNGEE.